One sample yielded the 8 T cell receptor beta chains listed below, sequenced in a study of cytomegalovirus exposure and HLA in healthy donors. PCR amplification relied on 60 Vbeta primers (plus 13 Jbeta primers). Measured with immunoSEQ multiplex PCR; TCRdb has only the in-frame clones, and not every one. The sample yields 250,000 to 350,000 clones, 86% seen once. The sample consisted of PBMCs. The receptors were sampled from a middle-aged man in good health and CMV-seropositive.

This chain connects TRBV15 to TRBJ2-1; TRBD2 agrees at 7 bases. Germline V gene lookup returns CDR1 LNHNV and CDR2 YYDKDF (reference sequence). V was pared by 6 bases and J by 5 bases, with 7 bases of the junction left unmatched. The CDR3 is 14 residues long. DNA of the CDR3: TGTGCCACCAGTCGAGGGAGGGTAAACAATGAGCAGTTCTTC. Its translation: CATSRGRVNNEQFF.

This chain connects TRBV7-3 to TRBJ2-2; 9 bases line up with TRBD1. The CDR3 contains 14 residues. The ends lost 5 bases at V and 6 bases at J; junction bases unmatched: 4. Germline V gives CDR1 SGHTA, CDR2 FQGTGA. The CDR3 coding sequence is TGTGCCAGCAGCATCGGGACAGGGCCCGGGGAGCTGTTTTTT. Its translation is CASSIGTGPGELFF.

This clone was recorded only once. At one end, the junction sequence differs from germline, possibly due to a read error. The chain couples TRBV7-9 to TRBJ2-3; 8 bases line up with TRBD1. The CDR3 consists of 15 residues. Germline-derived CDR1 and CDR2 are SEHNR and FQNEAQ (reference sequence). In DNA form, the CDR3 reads TGTTCCAGCAGATTGACAGGGGCTGACACAGATACGCAGTATTTT. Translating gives CSSRLTGADTDTQYF.

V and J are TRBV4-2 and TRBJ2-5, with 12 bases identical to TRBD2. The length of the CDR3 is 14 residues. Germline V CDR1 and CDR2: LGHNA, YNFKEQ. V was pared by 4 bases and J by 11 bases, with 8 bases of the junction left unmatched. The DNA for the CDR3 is TGTGCCAGCAGCCGACTAGCGGGAGTGGTGGAGCAGTACTTC. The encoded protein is CASSRLAGVVEQYF.

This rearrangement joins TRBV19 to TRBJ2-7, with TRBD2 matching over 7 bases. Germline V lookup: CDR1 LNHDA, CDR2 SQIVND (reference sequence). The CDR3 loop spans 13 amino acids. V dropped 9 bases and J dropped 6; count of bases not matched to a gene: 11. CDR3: CASMGGIDSEQYF. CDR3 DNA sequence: TGTGCCAGCATGGGGGGGATTGACAGCGAGCAGTACTTC.

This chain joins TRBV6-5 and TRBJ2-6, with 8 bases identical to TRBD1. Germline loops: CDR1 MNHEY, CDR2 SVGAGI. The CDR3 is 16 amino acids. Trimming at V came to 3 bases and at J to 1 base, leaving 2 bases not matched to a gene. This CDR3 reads CASSYRQGSGANVLTF. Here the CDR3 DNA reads TGTGCCAGCAGTTATCGACAGGGGTCTGGGGCCAACGTCCTGACTTTC.

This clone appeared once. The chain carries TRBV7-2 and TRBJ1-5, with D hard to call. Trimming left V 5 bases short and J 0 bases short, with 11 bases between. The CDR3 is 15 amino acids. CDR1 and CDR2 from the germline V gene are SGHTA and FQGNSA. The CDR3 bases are TGTGCCAGCAGCCGACAAATACTTAGCAATCAGCCCCAGCATTTT. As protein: CASSRQILSNQPQHF.

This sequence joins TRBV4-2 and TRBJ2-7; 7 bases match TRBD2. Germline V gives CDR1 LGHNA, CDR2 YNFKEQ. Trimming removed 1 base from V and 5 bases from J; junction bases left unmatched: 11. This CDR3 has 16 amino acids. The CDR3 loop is CASSQVVGGGQNEQYF. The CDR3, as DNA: TGTGCCAGCAGCCAAGTTGTGGGGGGAGGGCAAAACGAGCAGTACTTC.